This T cell receptor beta chain appears in the sequencing data of a study of T cell repertoires in cytomegalovirus infection. This clonotype has just a few counts. Antigen specificity is unknown. TCRdb reprocessed the reads with MiXCR, giving one entry per CDR3 protein. The sample records around 310,000 distinct CDR3 sequences, about 27% being singletons. Study-wide results and limits: HLA-C-restricted CMV clonotypes gave the most frequent clonotype in two of eight donors.

CDR3 length: 13 residues. Germline values: CDR1 SGHTA, CDR2 FQGTGA. V dropped 5 bases and J dropped 7; count of bases not matched to a gene: 5. The receptor comes from a human donor in good health (CMV status not recorded). Some clones in this sample may be carry-over from other donors' samples. V gene TRBV7-3 combines with J gene TRBJ1-2; the match to TRBD1 covers 9 bases. Sequences were derived from cultured PBMCs, sampled from culture after CMV antigen stimulation. The CDR3, as DNA: TGTGCCAGCAGCCGGGACAGGGTTTTTGGCTACACCTTC. It codes for CASSRDRVFGYTF.